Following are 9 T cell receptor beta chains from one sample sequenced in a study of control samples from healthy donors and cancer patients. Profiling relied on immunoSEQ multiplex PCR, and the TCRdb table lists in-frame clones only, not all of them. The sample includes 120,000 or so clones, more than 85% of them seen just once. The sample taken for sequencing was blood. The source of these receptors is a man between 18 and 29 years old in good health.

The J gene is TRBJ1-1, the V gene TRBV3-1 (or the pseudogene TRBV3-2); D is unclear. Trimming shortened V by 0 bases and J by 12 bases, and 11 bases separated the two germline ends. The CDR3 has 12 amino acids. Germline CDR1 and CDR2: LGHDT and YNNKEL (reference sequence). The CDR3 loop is CASSQDGPGTFF. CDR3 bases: TGTGCCAGCAGCCAAGATGGGCCCGGGACTTTCTTT.

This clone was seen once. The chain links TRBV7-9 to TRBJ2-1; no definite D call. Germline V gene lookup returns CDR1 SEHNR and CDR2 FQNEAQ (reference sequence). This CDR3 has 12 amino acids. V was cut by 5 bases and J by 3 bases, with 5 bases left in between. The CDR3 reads CASSRDYNEQFF. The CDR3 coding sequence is TGTGCCAGCAGCCGAGACTACAATGAGCAGTTCTTC.

The CDR3 nucleotides read TGTGCCAGCAGACAAAATAGTGAAGCTTTCTTT. Encoded protein: CASRQNSEAFF. The chain recombines TRBV12-3 or TRBV12-4 with TRBJ1-1; D call uncertain. The CDR3 totals 11 residues. V was pared by 6 bases and J by 7 bases, with 9 bases between.

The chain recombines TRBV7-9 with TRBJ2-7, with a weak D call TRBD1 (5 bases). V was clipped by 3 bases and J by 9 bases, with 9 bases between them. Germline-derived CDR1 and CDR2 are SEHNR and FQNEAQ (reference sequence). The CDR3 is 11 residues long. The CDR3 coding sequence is TGTGCCAGCAGCTTCGACAGAGGGCAGTACTTC. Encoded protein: CASSFDRGQYF.

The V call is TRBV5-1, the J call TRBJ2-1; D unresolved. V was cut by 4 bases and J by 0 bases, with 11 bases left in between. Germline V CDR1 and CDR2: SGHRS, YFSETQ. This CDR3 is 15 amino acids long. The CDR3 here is CASSPKVSSYNEQFF. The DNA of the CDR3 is TGCGCCAGCAGCCCGAAAGTAAGCTCCTACAATGAGCAGTTCTTC.

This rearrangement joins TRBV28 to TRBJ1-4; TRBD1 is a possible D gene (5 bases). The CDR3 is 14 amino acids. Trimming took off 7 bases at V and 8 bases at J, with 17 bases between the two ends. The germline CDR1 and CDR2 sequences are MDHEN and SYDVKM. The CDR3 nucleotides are TGTGCCAGCACCGGGAGGGGCCGGAAGGAAAAACTGTTTTTT. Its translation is CASTGRGRKEKLFF.

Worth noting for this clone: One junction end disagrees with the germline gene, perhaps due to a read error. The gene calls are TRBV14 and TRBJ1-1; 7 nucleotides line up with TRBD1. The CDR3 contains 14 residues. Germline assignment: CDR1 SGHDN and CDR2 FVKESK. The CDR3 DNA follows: TGTGCCAGCAGCAGAGACAGGGTGAAAACTGAAGCTTTCTTT. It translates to CASSRDRVKTEAFF. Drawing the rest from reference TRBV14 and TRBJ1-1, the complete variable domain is EAGVTQFPSHSVIEKGQTVTLRCDPISGHDNLYWYRRVMGKEIKFLLHFVKESKQDESGMPNNRFLAERTGGTYSTLKVQPAELEDSGVYFCASSRDRVKTEAFFGQGTRLTVV.

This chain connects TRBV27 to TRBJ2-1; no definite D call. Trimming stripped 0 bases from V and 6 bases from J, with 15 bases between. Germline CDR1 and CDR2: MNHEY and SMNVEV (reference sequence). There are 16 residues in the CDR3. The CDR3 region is CASSLSNGAAGNEQFF. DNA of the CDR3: TGTGCCAGCAGTTTATCGAACGGCGCCGCCGGCAATGAGCAGTTCTTC.

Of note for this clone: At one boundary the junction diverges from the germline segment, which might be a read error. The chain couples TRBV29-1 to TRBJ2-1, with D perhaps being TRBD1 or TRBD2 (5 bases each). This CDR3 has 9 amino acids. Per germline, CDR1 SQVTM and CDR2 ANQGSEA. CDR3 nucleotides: TGCACCGTTGAGGGGGAGCAGTTCTTC. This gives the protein CTVEGEQFF.